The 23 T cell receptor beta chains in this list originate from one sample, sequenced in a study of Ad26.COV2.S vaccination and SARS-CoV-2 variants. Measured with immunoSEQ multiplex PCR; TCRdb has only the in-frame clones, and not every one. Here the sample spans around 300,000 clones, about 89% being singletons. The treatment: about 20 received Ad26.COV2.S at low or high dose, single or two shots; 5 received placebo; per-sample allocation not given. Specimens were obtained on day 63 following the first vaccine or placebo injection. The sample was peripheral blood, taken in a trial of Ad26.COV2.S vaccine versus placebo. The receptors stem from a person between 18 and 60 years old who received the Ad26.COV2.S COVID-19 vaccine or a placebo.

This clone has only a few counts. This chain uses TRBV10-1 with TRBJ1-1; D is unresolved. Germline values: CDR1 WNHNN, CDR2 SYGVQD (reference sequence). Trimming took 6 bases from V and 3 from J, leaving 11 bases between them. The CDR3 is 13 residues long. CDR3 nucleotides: TGCGCCAGCAGACACGGATTAGACACTGAAGCTTTCTTT. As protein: CASRHGLDTEAFF.

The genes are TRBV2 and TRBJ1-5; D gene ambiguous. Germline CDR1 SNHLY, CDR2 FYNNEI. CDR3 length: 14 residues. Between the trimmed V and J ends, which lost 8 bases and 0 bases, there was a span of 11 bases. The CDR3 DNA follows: TGTGCCAGCGGTGCGAGGAATAGCAATCAGCCCCAGCATTTT. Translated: CASGARNSNQPQHF.

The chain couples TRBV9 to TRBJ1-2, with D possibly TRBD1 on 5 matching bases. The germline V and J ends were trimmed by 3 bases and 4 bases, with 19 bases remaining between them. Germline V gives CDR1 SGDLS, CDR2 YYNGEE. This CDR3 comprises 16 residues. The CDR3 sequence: CASSATGEGISYGYTF. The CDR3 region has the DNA TGTGCCAGCAGCGCCACTGGGGAGGGGATCTCCTATGGCTACACCTTC.

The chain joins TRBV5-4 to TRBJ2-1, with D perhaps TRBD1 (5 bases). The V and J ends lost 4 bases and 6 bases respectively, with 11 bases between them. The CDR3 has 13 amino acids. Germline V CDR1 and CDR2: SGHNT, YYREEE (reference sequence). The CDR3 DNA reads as TGTGCCAGCAGCCCCGACAGCCGCAATGAGCAGTTCTTC. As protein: CASSPDSRNEQFF.

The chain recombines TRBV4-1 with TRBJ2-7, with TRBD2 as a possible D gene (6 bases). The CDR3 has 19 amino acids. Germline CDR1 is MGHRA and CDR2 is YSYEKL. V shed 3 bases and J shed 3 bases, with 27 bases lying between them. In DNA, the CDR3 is TGCGCCAGCAGCCAGGACCATGTCGGCCACCTAGCGAGAAACTACGAGCAGTACTTC. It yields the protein CASSQDHVGHLARNYEQYF.

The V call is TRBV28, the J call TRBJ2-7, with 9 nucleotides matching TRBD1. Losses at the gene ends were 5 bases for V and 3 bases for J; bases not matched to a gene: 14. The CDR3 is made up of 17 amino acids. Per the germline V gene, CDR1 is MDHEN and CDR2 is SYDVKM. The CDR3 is CASSLVDRGRKGYEQYF. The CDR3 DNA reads TGTGCCAGCAGTCTCGTGGACAGGGGACGAAAGGGCTACGAGCAGTACTTC.

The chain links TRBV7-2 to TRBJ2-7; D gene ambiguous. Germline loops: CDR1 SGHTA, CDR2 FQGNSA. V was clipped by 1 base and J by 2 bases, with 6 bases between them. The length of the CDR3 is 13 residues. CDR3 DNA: TGTGCCAGCAGCTTAGAACTTACCTACGAGCAGTACTTC. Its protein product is CASSLELTYEQYF.

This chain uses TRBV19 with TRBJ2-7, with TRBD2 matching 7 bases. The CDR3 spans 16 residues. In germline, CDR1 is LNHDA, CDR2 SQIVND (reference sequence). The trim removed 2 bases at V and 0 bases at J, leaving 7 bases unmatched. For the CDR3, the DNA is TGTGCCAGTAGTATAAGCGGGAAGGAGAGCTCCTACGAGCAGTACTTC. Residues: CASSISGKESSYEQYF.

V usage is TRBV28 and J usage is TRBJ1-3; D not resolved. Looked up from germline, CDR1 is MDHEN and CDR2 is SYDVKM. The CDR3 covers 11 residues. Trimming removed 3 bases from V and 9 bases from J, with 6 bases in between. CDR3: CASSFLGTIYF. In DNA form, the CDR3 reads TGTGCCAGCAGTTTTTTGGGCACCATATATTTT.

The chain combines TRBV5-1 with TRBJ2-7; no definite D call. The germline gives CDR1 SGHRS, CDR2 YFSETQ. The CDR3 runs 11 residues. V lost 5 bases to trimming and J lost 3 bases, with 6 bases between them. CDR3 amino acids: CASSSSYEQYF. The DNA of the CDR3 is TGCGCCAGCAGTTCGAGCTACGAGCAGTACTTC.

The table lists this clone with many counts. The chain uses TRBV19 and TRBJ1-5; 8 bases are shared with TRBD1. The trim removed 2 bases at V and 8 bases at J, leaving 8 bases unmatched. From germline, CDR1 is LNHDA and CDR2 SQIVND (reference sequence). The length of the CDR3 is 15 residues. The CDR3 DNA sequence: TGTGCCAGTAGTATACTGGCAGGGGGCGTTAAGCCCCAGCATTTT. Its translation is CASSILAGGVKPQHF.

The CDR3 nucleotides are TGTGCCAGCATTACTCCTGGGGCCAACGTCCTGACTTTC. Residues: CASITPGANVLTF. This chain uses TRBV28 with TRBJ2-6; D is uncertain. Trimming pared 7 bases from V and 2 bases from J, leaving 6 bases between. The CDR3 contains 13 residues. CDR1 and CDR2 (germline): MDHEN, SYDVKM. Supplemented by reference TRBV28 and TRBJ2-6, the full variable domain reads DVKVTQSSRYLVKRTGEKVFLECVQDMDHENMFWYRQDPGLGLRLIYFSYDVKMKEKGDIPEGYSVSREKKERFSLILESASTNQTSMYLCASITPGANVLTFGAGSRLTVL.

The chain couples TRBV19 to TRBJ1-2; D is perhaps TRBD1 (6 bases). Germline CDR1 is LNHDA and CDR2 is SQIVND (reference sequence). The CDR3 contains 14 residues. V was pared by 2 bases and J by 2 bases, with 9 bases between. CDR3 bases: TGTGCCAGTAGTATACTGACAGGAAACTATGGCTACACCTTC. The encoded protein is CASSILTGNYGYTF. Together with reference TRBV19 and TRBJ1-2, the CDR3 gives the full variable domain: DGGITQSPKYLFRKEGQNVTLSCEQNLNHDAMYWYRQDPGQGLRLIYYSQIVNDFQKGDIAEGYSVSREKKESFPLTVTSAQKNPTAFYLCASSILTGNYGYTFGSGTRLTVV.

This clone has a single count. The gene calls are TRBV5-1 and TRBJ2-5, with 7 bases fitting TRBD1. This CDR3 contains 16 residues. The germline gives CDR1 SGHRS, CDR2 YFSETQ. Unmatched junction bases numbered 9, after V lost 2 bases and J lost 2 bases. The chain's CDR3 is CASSFRTGRPQETQYF. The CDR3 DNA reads TGCGCCAGCAGCTTCCGGACAGGACGACCGCAAGAGACCCAGTACTTC.

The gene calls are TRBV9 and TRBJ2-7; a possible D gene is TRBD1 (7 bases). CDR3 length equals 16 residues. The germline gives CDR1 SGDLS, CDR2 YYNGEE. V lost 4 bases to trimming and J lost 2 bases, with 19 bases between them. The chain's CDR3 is CASSPRDLDRAYEQYF. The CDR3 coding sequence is TGTGCCAGCAGCCCTCGGGACTTAGACAGGGCCTACGAGCAGTACTTC. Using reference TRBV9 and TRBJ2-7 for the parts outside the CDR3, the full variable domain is DSGVTQTPKHLITATGQRVTLRCSPRSGDLSVYWYQQSLDQGLQFLIQYYNGEERAKGNILERFSAQQFPDLHSELNLSSLELGDSALYFCASSPRDLDRAYEQYFGPGTRLTVT.

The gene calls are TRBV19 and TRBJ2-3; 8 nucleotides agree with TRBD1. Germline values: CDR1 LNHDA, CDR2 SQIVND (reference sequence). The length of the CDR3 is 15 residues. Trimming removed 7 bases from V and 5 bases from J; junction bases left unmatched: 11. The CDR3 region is CASTSSGRGLDTQYF. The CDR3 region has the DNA TGTGCCAGTACCTCCTCCGGCAGGGGGCTAGATACGCAGTATTTT.

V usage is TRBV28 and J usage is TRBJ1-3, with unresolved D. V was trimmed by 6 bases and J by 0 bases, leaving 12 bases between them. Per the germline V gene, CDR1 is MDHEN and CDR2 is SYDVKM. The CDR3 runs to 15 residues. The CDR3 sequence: CASSQTRNSGNTIYF. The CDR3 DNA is TGTGCCAGCAGCCAAACACGGAACTCTGGAAACACCATATATTTT.

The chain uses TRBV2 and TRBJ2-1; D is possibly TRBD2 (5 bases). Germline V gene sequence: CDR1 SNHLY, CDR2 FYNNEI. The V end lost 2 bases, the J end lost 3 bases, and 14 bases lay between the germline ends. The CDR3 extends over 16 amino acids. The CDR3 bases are TGTGCCAGCAGTGAACACCAGCGGATCAACTACAATGAGCAGTTCTTC. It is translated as CASSEHQRINYNEQFF. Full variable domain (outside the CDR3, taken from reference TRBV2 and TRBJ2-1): EPEVTQTPSHQVTQMGQEVILRCVPISNHLYFYWYRQILGQKVEFLVSFYNNEISEKSEIFDDQFSVERPDGSNFTLKIRSTKLEDSAMYFCASSEHQRINYNEQFFGPGTRLTVL.

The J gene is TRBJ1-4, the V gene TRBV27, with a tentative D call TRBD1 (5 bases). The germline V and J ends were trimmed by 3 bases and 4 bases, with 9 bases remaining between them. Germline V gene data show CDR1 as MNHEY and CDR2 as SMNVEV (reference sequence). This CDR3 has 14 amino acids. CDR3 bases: TGTGCCAGCAGTTTGTGGGGGGATAATGAAAAACTGTTTTTT. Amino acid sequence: CASSLWGDNEKLFF.

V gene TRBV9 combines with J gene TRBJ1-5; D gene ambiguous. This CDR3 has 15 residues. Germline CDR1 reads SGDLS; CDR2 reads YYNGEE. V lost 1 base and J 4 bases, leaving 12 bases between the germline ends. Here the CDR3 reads CASSVRWPGNQPQHF. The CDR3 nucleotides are TGTGCCAGCAGCGTACGGTGGCCGGGGAATCAGCCCCAGCATTTT. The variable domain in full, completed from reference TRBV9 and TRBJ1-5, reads DSGVTQTPKHLITATGQRVTLRCSPRSGDLSVYWYQQSLDQGLQFLIQYYNGEERAKGNILERFSAQQFPDLHSELNLSSLELGDSALYFCASSVRWPGNQPQHFGDGTRLSIL.

CDR3 coding DNA: TGTGCCAGCAGCTCCCGACACAGGGGAGAGGACACTGAAGCTTTCTTT. Its protein is CASSSRHRGEDTEAFF. The rearrangement joins TRBV13 to TRBJ1-1; 7 bases agree with TRBD1. The junction had 11 bases not matched to a gene; V was cut back by 4 bases and J by 3 bases. This CDR3 has 16 amino acids. Germline CDR1 is PRHDT and CDR2 is FYEKMQ (reference sequence). The complete variable domain, with remaining parts taken from reference TRBV13 and TRBJ1-1, reads AAGVIQSPRHLIKEKRETATLKCYPIPRHDTVYWYQQGPGQDPQFLISFYEKMQSDKGSIPDRFSAQQFSDYHSELNMSSLELGDSALYFCASSSRHRGEDTEAFFGQGTRLTVV.

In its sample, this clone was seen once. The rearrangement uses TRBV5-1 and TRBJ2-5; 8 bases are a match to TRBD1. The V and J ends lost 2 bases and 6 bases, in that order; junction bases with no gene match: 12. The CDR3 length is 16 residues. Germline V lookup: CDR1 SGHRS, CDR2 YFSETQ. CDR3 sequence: CASSFRGLGSAKTQYF. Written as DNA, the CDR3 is TGCGCCAGCAGCTTCAGGGGGCTAGGAAGCGCGAAGACCCAGTACTTC.

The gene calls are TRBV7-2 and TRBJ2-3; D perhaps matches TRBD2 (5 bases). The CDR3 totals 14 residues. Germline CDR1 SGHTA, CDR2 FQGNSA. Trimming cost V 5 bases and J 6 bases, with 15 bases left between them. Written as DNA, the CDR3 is TGTGCCAGCAGCCACACTGGGAGTACGGATACGCAGTATTTT. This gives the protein CASSHTGSTDTQYF.